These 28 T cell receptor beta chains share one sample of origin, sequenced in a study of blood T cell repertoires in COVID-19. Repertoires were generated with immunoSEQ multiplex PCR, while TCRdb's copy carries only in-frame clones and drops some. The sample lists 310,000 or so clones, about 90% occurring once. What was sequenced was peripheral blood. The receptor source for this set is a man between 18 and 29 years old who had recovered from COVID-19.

CDR3 sequence (DNA): TGCGCCAGCAGGGGCGCGAACACTGAAGCTTTCTTT. Protein product: CASRGANTEAFF. The chain links TRBV5-1 to TRBJ1-1, with unresolved D. The V end lost 5 bases, the J end lost 1 base, and 6 bases lay between the germline ends. Germline V CDR1 and CDR2: SGHRS, YFSETQ. The CDR3 spans 12 residues.

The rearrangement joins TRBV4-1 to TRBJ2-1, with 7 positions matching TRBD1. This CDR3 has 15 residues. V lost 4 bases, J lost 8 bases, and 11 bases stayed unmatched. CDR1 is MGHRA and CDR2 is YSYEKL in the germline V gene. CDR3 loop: CASSREDRVGDEQFF. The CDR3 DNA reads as TGCGCCAGCAGCCGAGAAGACAGGGTTGGCGATGAGCAGTTCTTC.

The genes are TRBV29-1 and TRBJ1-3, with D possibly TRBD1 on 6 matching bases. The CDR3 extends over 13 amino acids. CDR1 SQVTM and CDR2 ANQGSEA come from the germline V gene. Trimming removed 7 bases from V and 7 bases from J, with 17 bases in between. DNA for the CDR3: TGCAGCGCCGGACAGTCGCTAGGGAACACCATATATTTT. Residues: CSAGQSLGNTIYF. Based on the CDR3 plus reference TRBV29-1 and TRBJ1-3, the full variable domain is SAVISQKPSRDICQRGTSLTIQCQVDSQVTMMFWYRQQPGQSLTLIATANQGSEATYESGFVIDKFPISRPNLTFSTLTVSNMSPEDSSIYLCSAGQSLGNTIYFGEGSWLTVV.

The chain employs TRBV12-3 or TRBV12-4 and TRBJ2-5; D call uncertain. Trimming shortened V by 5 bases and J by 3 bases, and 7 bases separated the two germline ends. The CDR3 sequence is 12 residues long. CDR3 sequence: CASSRREETQYF. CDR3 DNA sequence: TGTGCCAGCAGTAGAAGAGAAGAGACCCAGTACTTC.

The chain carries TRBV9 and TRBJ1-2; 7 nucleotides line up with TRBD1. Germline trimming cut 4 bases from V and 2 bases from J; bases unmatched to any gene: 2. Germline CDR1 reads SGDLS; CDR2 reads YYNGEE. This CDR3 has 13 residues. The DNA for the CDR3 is TGTGCCAGCAGCACGGGACAGAACTATGGCTACACCTTC. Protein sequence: CASSTGQNYGYTF.

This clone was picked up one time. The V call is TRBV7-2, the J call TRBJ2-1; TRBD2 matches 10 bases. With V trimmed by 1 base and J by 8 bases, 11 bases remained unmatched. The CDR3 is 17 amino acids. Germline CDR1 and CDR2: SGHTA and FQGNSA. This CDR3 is CASSLVFSGGAFDEQFF. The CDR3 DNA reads TGTGCCAGCAGCTTAGTATTCAGCGGGGGGGCCTTCGATGAGCAGTTCTTC.

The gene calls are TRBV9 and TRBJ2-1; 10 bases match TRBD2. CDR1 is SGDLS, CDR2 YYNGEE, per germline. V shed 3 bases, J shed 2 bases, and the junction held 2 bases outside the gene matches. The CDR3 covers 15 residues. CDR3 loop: CASSGTSGTYNEQFF. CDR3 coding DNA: TGTGCCAGCAGCGGGACTAGCGGAACCTACAATGAGCAGTTCTTC.

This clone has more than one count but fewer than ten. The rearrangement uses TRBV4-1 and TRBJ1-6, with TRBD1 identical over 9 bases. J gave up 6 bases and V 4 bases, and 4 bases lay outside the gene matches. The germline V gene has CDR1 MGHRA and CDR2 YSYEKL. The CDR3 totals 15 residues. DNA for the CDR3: TGCGCCAGCAGCCCACGGACAGGGGTTAATTCACCCCTCCACTTT. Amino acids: CASSPRTGVNSPLHF.

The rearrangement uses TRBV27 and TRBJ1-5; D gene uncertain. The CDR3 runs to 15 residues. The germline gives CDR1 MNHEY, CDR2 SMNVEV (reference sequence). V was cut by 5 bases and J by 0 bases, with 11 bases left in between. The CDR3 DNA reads TGTGCCAGCAGTATCGGGATCTATAGCAATCAGCCCCAGCATTTT. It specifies CASSIGIYSNQPQHF.

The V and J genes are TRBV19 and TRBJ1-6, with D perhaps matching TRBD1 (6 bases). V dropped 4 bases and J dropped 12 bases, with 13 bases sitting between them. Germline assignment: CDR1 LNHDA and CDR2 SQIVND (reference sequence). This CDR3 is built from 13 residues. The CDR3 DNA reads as TGTGCCAGTAGTACCGGACAGTCACTACCCCTCCACTTT. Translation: CASSTGQSLPLHF.

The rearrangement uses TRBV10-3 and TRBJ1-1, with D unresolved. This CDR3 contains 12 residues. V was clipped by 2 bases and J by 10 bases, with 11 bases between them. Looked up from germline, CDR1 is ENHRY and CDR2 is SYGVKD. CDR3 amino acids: CAISEGQNAAFF. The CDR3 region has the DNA TGTGCCATCAGTGAGGGCCAAAACGCAGCTTTCTTT.

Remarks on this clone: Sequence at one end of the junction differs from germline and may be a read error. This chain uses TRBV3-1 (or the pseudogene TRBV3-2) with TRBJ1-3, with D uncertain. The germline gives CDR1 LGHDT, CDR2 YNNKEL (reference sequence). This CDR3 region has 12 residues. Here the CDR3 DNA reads TGTGCCAGCAGCGAAGAGTCTCGGAGCATATATTTT. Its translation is CASSEESRSIYF.

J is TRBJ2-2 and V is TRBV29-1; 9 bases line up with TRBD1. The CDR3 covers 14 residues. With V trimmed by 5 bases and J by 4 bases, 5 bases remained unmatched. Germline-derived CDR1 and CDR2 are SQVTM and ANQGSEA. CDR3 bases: TGCAGCGTTTCGACAGGGGGTATCACCGGGGAGCTGTTTTTT. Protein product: CSVSTGGITGELFF.

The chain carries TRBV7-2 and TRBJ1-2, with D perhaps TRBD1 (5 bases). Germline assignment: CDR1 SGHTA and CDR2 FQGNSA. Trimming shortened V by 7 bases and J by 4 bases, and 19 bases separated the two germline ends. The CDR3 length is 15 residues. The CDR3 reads CASTPQAGGVYGYTF. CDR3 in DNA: TGTGCCAGCACCCCCCAAGCCGGGGGGGTCTATGGCTACACCTTC.

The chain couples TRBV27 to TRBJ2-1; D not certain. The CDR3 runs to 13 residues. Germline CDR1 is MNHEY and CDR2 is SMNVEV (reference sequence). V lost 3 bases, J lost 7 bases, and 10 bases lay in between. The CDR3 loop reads CASSFKSRNEQFF. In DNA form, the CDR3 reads TGTGCCAGCAGTTTTAAAAGTAGAAATGAGCAGTTCTTC.

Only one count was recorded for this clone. The CDR3 DNA reads as TGTGCCAGCGGGGGGACAGGGGCCTACGAGCAGTACTTC. Translation gives CASGGTGAYEQYF. The gene calls are TRBV11-2 and TRBJ2-7; TRBD1 matches at 10 bases. Looked up from germline, CDR1 is SGHAT and CDR2 is FQNNGV. Unmatched junction bases numbered 3, after V lost 8 bases and J lost 2 bases. The CDR3 extends over 13 amino acids.

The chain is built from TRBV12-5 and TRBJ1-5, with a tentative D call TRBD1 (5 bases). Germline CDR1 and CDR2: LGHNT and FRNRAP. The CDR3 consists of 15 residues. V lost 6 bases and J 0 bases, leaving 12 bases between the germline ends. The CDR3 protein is CASGYDSVSNQPQHF. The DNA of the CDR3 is TGTGCTAGTGGATATGACAGCGTTAGCAATCAGCCCCAGCATTTT.

CDR3 nucleotides: TGTGCCAGCAGCGCCTCGACAGATAATTCACCCCTCCACTTT. It yields the protein CASSASTDNSPLHF. The V and J genes are TRBV11-2 and TRBJ1-6; a weak D match, TRBD1 (5 bases). Trimming removed 5 bases from V and 5 bases from J, with 10 bases in between. The V gene's germline CDR1 is SGHAT and CDR2 FQNNGV. The CDR3 is 14 amino acids.

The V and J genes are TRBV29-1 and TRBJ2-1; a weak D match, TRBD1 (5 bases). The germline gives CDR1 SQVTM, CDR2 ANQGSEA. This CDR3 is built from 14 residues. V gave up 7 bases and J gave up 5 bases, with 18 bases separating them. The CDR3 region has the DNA TGCAGCGCCGAAGGCTCCCTGGGGCACAATGAGCAGTTCTTC. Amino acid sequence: CSAEGSLGHNEQFF.

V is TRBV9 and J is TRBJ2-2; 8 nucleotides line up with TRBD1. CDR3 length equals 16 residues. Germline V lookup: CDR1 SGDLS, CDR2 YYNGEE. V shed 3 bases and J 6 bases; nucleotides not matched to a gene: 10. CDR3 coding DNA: TGTGCCAGCAGCGGTCCGGGACAGGCGGCCCCCGGGGAGCTGTTTTTT. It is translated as CASSGPGQAAPGELFF.

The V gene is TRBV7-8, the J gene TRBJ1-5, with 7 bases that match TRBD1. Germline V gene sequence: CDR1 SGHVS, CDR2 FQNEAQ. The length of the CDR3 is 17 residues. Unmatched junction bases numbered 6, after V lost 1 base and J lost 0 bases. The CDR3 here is CASSLVGGGHSNQPQHF. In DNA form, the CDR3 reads TGTGCCAGCAGCTTAGTAGGGGGCGGCCATAGCAATCAGCCCCAGCATTTT.

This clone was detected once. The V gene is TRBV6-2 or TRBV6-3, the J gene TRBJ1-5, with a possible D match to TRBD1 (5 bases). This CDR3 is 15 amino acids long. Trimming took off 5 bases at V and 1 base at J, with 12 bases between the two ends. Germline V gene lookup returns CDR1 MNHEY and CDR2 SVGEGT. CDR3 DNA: TGTGCCAGCAGTCACAACAAGGGGAGCAATCAGCCCCAGCATTTT. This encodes CASSHNKGSNQPQHF.

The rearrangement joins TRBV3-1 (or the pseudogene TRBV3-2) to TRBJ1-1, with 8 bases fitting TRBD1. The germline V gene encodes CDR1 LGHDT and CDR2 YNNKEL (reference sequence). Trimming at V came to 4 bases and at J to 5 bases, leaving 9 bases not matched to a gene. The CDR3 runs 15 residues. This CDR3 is CASSPRGQVETEAFF. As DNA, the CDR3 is TGTGCCAGCAGCCCCCGGGGACAGGTTGAGACTGAAGCTTTCTTT.

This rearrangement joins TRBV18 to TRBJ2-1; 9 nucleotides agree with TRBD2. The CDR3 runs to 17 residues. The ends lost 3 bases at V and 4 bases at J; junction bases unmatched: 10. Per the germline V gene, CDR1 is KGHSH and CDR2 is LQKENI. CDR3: CASSPVPGLASYNEQFF. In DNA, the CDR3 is TGTGCCAGCTCACCTGTACCGGGACTAGCTAGTTACAATGAGCAGTTCTTC.

The CDR3, as DNA: TGTGCCAGCAGTTGGGGGCAGGGCAACTATGGCTACACCTTC. It is translated as CASSWGQGNYGYTF. The V and J genes are TRBV27 and TRBJ1-2, with D tentatively TRBD1 (6 bases). Germline values: CDR1 MNHEY, CDR2 SMNVEV (reference sequence). The CDR3 extends over 14 amino acids. V was clipped by 4 bases and J by 2 bases, with 11 bases between them.

The CDR3 loop reads CASSFYNEKLFF. CDR3 coding DNA: TGTGCCAGCAGTTTCTATAATGAAAAACTGTTTTTT. V usage is TRBV27 and J usage is TRBJ1-4; D unresolved. Trimming shortened V by 3 bases and J by 4 bases, and 3 bases separated the two germline ends. The CDR3 contains 12 residues. CDR1 and CDR2 from the germline V gene are MNHEY and SMNVEV (reference sequence).

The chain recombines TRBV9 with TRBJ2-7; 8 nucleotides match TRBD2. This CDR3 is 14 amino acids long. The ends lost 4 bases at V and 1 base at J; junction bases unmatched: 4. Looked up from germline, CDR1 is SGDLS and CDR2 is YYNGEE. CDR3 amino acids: CASSFSGDSYEQYF. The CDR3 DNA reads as TGTGCCAGCAGCTTTAGCGGGGATTCCTACGAGCAGTACTTC.

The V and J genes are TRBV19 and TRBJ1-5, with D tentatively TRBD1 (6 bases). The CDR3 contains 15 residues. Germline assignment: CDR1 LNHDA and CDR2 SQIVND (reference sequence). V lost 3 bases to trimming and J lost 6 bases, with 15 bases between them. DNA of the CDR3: TGTGCCAGTAGTATCCAGGACAGTCGAGGTCAGCCCCAGCATTTT. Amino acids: CASSIQDSRGQPQHF.